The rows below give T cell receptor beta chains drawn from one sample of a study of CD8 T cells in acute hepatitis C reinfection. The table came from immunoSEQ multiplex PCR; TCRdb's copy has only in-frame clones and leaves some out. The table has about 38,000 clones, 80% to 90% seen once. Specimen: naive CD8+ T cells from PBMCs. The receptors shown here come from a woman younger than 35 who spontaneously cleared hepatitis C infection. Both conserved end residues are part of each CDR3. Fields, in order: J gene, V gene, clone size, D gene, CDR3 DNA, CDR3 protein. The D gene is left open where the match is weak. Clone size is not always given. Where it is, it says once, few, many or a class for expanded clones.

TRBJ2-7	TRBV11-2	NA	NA	TGTGCCAGCAGCCTATTTGTCGGGACGGTGGACTACGAGCAGTACTTC	CASSLFVGTVDYEQYF
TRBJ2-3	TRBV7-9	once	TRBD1	TGTGCCAGCAGCTGGCCACCCAATACGACAGGGGGTAATAGGGATACGCAGTATTTT	CASSWPPNTTGGNRDTQYF
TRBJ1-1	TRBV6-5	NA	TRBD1	TGTGCCAGCAGTACCCGGGACAGATTTCTTGAAGCTTTCTTT	CASSTRDRFLEAFF
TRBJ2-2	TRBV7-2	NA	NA	TGTGCCAGCAGCCCCTGGGCAGGGTCTAACACCGGGGAGCTGTTTTTT	CASSPWAGSNTGELFF
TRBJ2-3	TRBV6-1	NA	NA	TGTGCCAGCAGCAGTATAGATACGCAGTATTTT	CASSSIDTQYF
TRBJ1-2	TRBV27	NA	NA	TGTGCCAGCAGTTTCCTCGGGACGGGCCTCTTAGGCTACACCTTC	CASSFLGTGLLGYTF
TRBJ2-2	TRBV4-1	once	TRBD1	TGCGCCAGCAGCCAGACAGGGACAGGGGTTTTGGCCGGGGAGCTGTTTTTT	CASSQTGTGVLAGELFF
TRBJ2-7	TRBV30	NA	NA	TGTGCCTGGGGGAGCTCCTACGAGCAGTACTTC	CAWGSSYEQYF
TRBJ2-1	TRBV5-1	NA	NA	TGCGCCAGCAGCCAGAACAATGAGCAGTTCTTC	CASSQNNEQFF
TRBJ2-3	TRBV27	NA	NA	TGTGCCAGCAGTTTCGGAGGGGACGGGGCCACAGATACGCAGTATTTT	CASSFGGDGATDTQYF
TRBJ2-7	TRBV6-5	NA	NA	TGTGCCAGCGCTTTAACAAGCGGGCTCTACGAGCAGTACTTC	CASALTSGLYEQYF
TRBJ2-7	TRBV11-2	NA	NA	TGTGCCAGCAGCTTGCAGGGGTCCGACTACGAGCAGTACTTC	CASSLQGSDYEQYF
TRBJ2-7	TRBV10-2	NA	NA	TGCGCCAGCAGTTCAGTCTCCTACGAGCAGTACTTC	CASSSVSYEQYF
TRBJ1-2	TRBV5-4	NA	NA	TGTGCCAGCAGCAACGACGGGGGAGCTAACTATGGCTACACCTTC	CASSNDGGANYGYTF
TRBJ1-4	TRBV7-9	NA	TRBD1	TGTGCCAGCAGCACTCCCGGACAGGGAAGAGAAAAACTGTTTTTT	CASSTPGQGREKLFF
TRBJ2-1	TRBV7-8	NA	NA	TGTGCCAGCAGCTTAGATTCAAGGCTCGGGGAGTTCTTC	CASSLDSRLGEFF
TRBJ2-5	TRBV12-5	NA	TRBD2	TGTGCTAGTGGTTTGGTGCCCCTTACTAGCGGGAAGGGGCAAGAGACCCAGTACTTC	CASGLVPLTSGKGQETQYF
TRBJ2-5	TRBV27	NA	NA	TGTGCCAGCAGTTTATTGGGGACCCCAGAGACCCAGTACTTC	CASSLLGTPETQYF
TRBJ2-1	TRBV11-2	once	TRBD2	TGTGCCAGCAGCTTATCCGGGACTAGCGGGAATGAGCAGTTCTTC	CASSLSGTSGNEQFF
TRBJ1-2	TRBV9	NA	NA	TGTGCCAGCAAACAGAAGACCTATGGCTACACCTTC	CASKQKTYGYTF
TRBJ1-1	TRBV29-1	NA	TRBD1	TGCAGCGTCCCCGACCTTACACAGGGGTTAGGAACTGAAGCTTTCTTT	CSVPDLTQGLGTEAFF
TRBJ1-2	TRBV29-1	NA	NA	TGCAGCGTGAGGCCTTTAACGACCAACTATGGCTACACCTTC	CSVRPLTTNYGYTF
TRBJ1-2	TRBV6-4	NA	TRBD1	TGTGCCAGCAGTGACTCGAGGGACAGGGAACTTCCCTATGGCTACACCTTC	CASSDSRDRELPYGYTF
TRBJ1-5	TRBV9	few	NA	TGTGCCAGCAGCGTAGGGTGGGGGGATCAGCCCCAGCATTTT	CASSVGWGDQPQHF
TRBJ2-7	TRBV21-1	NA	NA	TGTGCCAGCTCCGGGGGGGCGGGAGACAAGCACGAGCAGTACTTC	CASSGGAGDKHEQYF
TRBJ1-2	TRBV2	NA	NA	TGTGCAGCCCCACAGGAGGGTATTTTCTATGGCTACACCTTC	CAAPQEGIFYGYTF
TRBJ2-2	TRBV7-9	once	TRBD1	TGTGCCAGCAGCCCGACAGGGGGAGGGAGAACCGGGGAGCTGTTTTTT	CASSPTGGGRTGELFF
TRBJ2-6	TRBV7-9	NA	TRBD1	TGTGCCAGCAGTCCGCTCACGACAGGGGGATTCTCTGGGGCCAACGTCCTGACTTTC	CASSPLTTGGFSGANVLTF
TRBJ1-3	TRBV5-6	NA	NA	TGTGCCAGCAGCCTGGGAGTGGAAGGAAACACCATATATTTT	CASSLGVEGNTIYF
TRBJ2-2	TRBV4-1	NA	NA	TGCGCCAGCAGCCAAGATCTAGAACTAGTCCCCGGGGAGCTGTTTTTT	CASSQDLELVPGELFF
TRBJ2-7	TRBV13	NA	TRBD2	TGTGCCAGCAGCCCACGGGGGGGCGAGCAGTACTTC	CASSPRGGEQYF
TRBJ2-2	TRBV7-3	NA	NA	TGTGCCAGCAGCTTAAAGGTTAACGGGGAGCTGTTTTTT	CASSLKVNGELFF
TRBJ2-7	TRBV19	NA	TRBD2	TGTGCCAGTAGTATGCGGGGGGAGGGCTACGAGCAGTACTTC	CASSMRGEGYEQYF
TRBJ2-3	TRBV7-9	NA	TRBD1	TGTGCCAGCAGCCTTCCCCGGGACAGGCCACCAGTTACGCAGTATTTT	CASSLPRDRPPVTQYF
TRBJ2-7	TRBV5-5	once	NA	TGTGCCAGCAGCTTGGTGGGCTCGCCTAACACTGCCTTC	CASSLVGSPNTAF
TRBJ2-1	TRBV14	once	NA	TGTGCCAGCAGCCTCCATAGGGAAGAGCAGTTCTTC	CASSLHREEQFF
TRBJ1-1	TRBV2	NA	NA	TGTGCCAGCATTGCGGGTCATACGGCTTTCTTT	CASIAGHTAFF
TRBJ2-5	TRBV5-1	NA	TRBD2	TGCGCCAGCAGCCTAAACAATAGACTAGCGGTGGGGGAGACCCAGTACTTC	CASSLNNRLAVGETQYF
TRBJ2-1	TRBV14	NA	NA	TGTGCCAGCAGCCAATTGGTGTCTTGGAATGAGCAGTTCTTC	CASSQLVSWNEQFF
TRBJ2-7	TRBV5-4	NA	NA	TGTGCCAGCAGCTTAGGGGCATACGAGCAGTACTTC	CASSLGAYEQYF
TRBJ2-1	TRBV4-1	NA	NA	TGCGCCAGCAGCCACCAAGGAAATGAGCAGTTCTTC	CASSHQGNEQFF
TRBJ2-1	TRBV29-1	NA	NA	TGCAGCGTTGAATGGACAGTTTACAATGAGCAGTTCTTC	CSVEWTVYNEQFF
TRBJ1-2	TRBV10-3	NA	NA	TGTGCCATCAGTGAGAGAGGACGTTCTTCAGCCACCCCTTATAACTATGGCTACACCTTC	CAISERGRSSATPYNYGYTF
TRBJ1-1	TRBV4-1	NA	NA	TGCGCCAGCAGCCGACCGCTAAACACTGAAGCTTTCTTT	CASSRPLNTEAFF
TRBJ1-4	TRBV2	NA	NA	TGTGCCAGCAAAGAATGGGGGGGTAATGAAAAACTGTTTTTT	CASKEWGGNEKLFF
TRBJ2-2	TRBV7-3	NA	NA	TGTGCCAGCAGCTTAATACGGCGCGGGATGACCGGGGAGCTGTTTTTT	CASSLIRRGMTGELFF